The sequence of this T cell receptor (beta chain) was determined in a study of glioma-infiltrating T cells after dendritic cell vaccination. Overall study: Patients received autologous tumor lysate-pulsed dendritic cell vaccination between 2003 and 2012. Monocyte-derived dendritic cells, cultured less than 8 days with IL-4 and GM-CSF, were pulsed with autologous tumor lysate.

This CDR3 spans 16 amino acids. Germline V lookup: CDR1 SGHTA, CDR2 FQGNSA. As concerns this clone: One end of the junction does not line up with germline, which may come from a read error.

TCRdb's table, derived via immunoSEQ multiplex PCR, lists solely in-frame clones and lacks some. The table has around 72,000 clones, approximately 81% seen once. The TCR comes from a human donor with glioblastoma. The specimen comprised blood, sampled before dendritic cell vaccination. The chain couples TRBV7-2 to TRBJ2-5; 9 bases match TRBD1. The CDR3 loop reads CASSIGQGLYQVTQYF. The CDR3 nucleotides read TGTGCCAGCAGCATCGGACAGGGGCTATACCAAGTGACCCAGTACTTC.